What follows is one T cell receptor beta chain and its context. What this receptor recognizes is not known. The read comes to an end 3 residues before the CDR3 does, leaving the germline J gene to fill in the end. CVID samples and control samples contributed equivalent amounts of genomic DNA as sequencing input. For every sample, a 60 bp segment covering the rearranged TCRbeta CDR3 region was amplified and then sequenced. The immunoSEQ assay, a bias-corrected multiplex PCR combined with high-throughput sequencing, was used for TCRbeta amplification. In the authors' own workflow: Each unique nucleotide sequence was treated as a clone and annotated with V, D and J genes, copy number and frequency. Sequences were labeled productive if in frame, and non-productive if out of frame or containing stop codons. As previously described, clonality was calculated on the basis of Shannon's entropy. The predicted amino acid sequences of productive clones were used to derive the mean CDR3 Kyte-Doolittle hydropathy. Hierarchical clustering of scaled V gene usage was performed with the R hclust function using Manhattan distance and complete linkage. Sharing of clones by CDR3 amino acid sequence was evaluated by resampling 12 repertoires per group over 100 rounds. The repertoires were searched for 65 to 85 published EBV-specific TCRbeta sequences and 245 published CMV-specific TCRbeta sequences. A couple of CVID samples yielding fewer than 10,000 sequences were excluded from analysis, leaving over 35 CVID repertoires. TCRdb stores this immuneACCESS table with in-frame sequences only. Part of the clones is absent; in the studies checked, under half of the shortfall reflects unresolved V genes, and no reason is known for the rest. Clone size and V and J calls were adopted from that table, with D and trimming inferred from the DNA. The sample features almost 20,000 clones, and none is a singleton. Of the sample, just over 2.5% is held by the ten largest clones.

This record comes from a study of T cell clonality in common variable immunodeficiency (dated by TCRdb to the mid-2010s). Looking up the germline V gene (reference sequence) yields CDR1 SGHKS and CDR2 YYEKEE. After removal of 5 bases from V and 1 base from J, the junction retains 1 base not matched to a gene. Measured from the cysteine to the phenylalanine, the CDR3 is 13 residues long. The DNA shown is the part of the CDR3 that was read: 30 bases, in frame from base 1. Overall study results and their limits: Although equal DNA input was used, an average of approximately 82,000 unique sequences per sample was obtained for controls, compared with approximately 31,000 for CVID samples. Correlations between repertoire features and clinical complications were limited by patient heterogeneity within the CVID cohort. Increased TCRbeta clonality was found in CVID subjects compared with healthy controls (t-test p = 0.018), with the increase being most characteristic of about a third of subjects. Fewer TCRbeta clones were shared among CVID subjects than among healthy controls (p < 0.0001). It was noted by the authors that sequencing of the repertoires of T cell subpopulations would be needed to clarify the cause of the increased clonality in CVID. CVID TCRbeta sequences reportedly showed fewer deletions and N-nucleotide insertions and lacked highly modified clones with 13 or more V deletions.

Standard criteria were used to diagnose CVID, namely serum IgG, IgA and/or IgM reduced below the normal range together with specific antibody deficiency. There were approximately 46 subjects in the CVID group (approximately 30 male and around 15 female), ranging in age from roughly 8 to 70 years, with a mean age of 40. Both CVID patients and healthy controls were predominantly of Caucasian heritage. All CVID subjects had received replacement immunoglobulin therapy for at least one year at the time of study participation. No CVID subject was ill or taking immunomodulatory or immunosuppressive medication when blood was collected. Heparinized peripheral whole blood samples of roughly 5 to 9 ml were obtained from each donor. Genomic DNA from adults with common variable immune deficiency (CVID) and from healthy adult controls was the source for sequencing TCRbeta CDR3 repertoires. To isolate peripheral blood mononuclear cells, diluted blood was subjected to density centrifugation over Hypaque 1077 or Ficoll-Paque. Genomic DNA was obtained from unsorted mononuclear cells through either Qiagen column purification or a centrifugation-based method.

The specimen was peripheral blood mononuclear cells. This TCR was sampled from a human donor with common variable immunodeficiency. Rearrangement joined TRBV5-5 to TRBJ1-1, with 8 bases in between that match TRBD1. The sequenced CDR3 bases are TGTGCCAGCAGGGGACAGGAGAACACTGAA. The resulting protein is CASRGQENTE. The entire CDR3 protein is CASRGQENTEAFF.